A single sample gave rise to the 14 T cell receptor beta chains below, sequenced in a study of blood T cell repertoires in COVID-19. Some clones are missing from TCRdb's copy, which holds only in-frame ones; the method was immunoSEQ multiplex PCR. The sample yields about 84,000 clones, 65% to 85% seen once. The sequencing sample was made of peripheral blood. The receptors here all came from an elderly woman with acute or convalescent COVID-19.

The V and J genes are TRBV4-1 and TRBJ1-2; possibly TRBD1 for D (6 bases). Germline CDR1 MGHRA, CDR2 YSYEKL. The V and J ends lost 2 bases and 4 bases respectively, with 11 bases between them. The CDR3 has 14 amino acids. The CDR3 reads CASSQPTGFYGYTF. The CDR3 DNA reads TGCGCCAGCAGCCAACCAACAGGGTTCTATGGCTACACCTTC.

The rearrangement links TRBV28 to TRBJ2-1, with 7 bases fitting TRBD2. The CDR3 runs 14 residues. V was clipped by 2 bases and J by 2 bases; unmatched bases: 0. Germline-derived CDR1 and CDR2 are MDHEN and SYDVKM. In nucleotides, the CDR3 is TGTGCCAGCAGTTTAGCGGGGGCCTACAATGAGCAGTTCTTC. Encoded protein: CASSLAGAYNEQFF.

This rearrangement joins TRBV6-5 to TRBJ2-7; D gene uncertain. Germline V gives CDR1 MNHEY, CDR2 SVGAGI. This CDR3 has 14 amino acids. Trimming stripped 7 bases from V and 5 bases from J, with 18 bases between. CDR3 loop: CASKFGRYLDEQYF. CDR3 DNA sequence: TGTGCCAGCAAGTTCGGCAGGTACTTGGACGAGCAGTACTTC.

This clone was recorded once. This rearrangement joins TRBV6-5 to TRBJ1-2; D may be TRBD1 (6 bases). Germline V gives CDR1 MNHEY, CDR2 SVGAGI. The germline V and J ends were trimmed by 5 bases and 8 bases, with 15 bases remaining between them. The length of the CDR3 is 13 residues. In nucleotides, the CDR3 is TGTGCCAGCAGTAATACAGGGTACGACGGCTACACCTTC. Translation gives CASSNTGYDGYTF.

The chain is built from TRBV5-4 and TRBJ1-3; D not resolved. CDR1 and CDR2 (germline): SGHNT, YYREEE (reference sequence). The CDR3 sequence is 15 residues long. Between the trimmed V and J ends, which lost 0 bases and 2 bases, there was a span of 9 bases. The CDR3 DNA is TGTGCCAGCAGCTTGGCTTCGCGGGCTGGAAACACCATATATTTT. The encoded protein is CASSLASRAGNTIYF.

This clone has ten or more counts. The chain carries TRBV4-3 and TRBJ1-4; D might be TRBD1 (6 bases). V lost 3 bases and J lost 0, with 11 bases in between. CDR1 is LGHNA, CDR2 YSLEER, per germline. This CDR3 contains 16 residues. In nucleotides, the CDR3 is TGCGCCAGCAGCCAGGCACAGGGAGCAACTAATGAAAAACTGTTTTTT. As protein: CASSQAQGATNEKLFF.

The gene calls are TRBV9 and TRBJ2-1; possibly TRBD1 for D (5 bases). V was cut by 6 bases and J by 5 bases, with 12 bases left in between. CDR1 is SGDLS, CDR2 YYNGEE, per germline. There are 13 residues in the CDR3. The CDR3: CASNLGAHNEQFF. CDR3 in DNA: TGTGCCAGCAATTTAGGGGCGCACAATGAGCAGTTCTTC. The variable domain in full, with the rest retrieved from reference TRBV9 and TRBJ2-1, is DSGVTQTPKHLITATGQRVTLRCSPRSGDLSVYWYQQSLDQGLQFLIQYYNGEERAKGNILERFSAQQFPDLHSELNLSSLELGDSALYFCASNLGAHNEQFFGPGTRLTVL.

The chain is built from TRBV5-4 and TRBJ1-1; 7 bases are shared with TRBD1. The germline V gene encodes CDR1 SGHNT and CDR2 YYREEE (reference sequence). The CDR3 has 13 residues. J was trimmed by 5 bases and V by 7 bases; bases with no gene match: 8. CDR3 amino acids: CASGRTGGTEAFF. DNA for the CDR3: TGTGCCAGCGGGCGGACAGGAGGGACTGAAGCTTTCTTT. Variable domain in full (rest from reference TRBV5-4 and TRBJ1-1): ETGVTQSPTHLIKTRGQQVTLRCSSQSGHNTVSWYQQALGQGPQFIFQYYREEENGRGNFPPRFSGLQFPNYSSELNVNALELDDSALYLCASGRTGGTEAFFGQGTRLTVV.

The chain carries TRBV7-2 and TRBJ2-2, with 8 nucleotides matching TRBD1. Germline V gives CDR1 SGHTA, CDR2 FQGNSA. The junction had 1 base not matched to a gene; V was cut back by 6 bases and J by 1 base. The CDR3 has 14 residues. The CDR3 region has the DNA TGTGCCAGCAGGGGGACAGGGAACACCGGGGAGCTGTTTTTT. Translating it yields CASRGTGNTGELFF.

The chain has TRBV29-1 and TRBJ1-1, with 9 bases fitting TRBD1. Germline V gene data show CDR1 as SQVTM and CDR2 as ANQGSEA. The CDR3 consists of 16 residues. After removal of 6 bases from V and 0 bases from J, the junction contained 11 bases not matched to a gene. The CDR3 protein is CSVGLNRGPVNTEAFF. The CDR3 coding sequence is TGCAGCGTCGGCCTTAACAGGGGGCCGGTGAACACTGAAGCTTTCTTT.

The chain links TRBV4-1 to TRBJ1-2; D possibly corresponds to TRBD1 (6 bases). Trimming shortened V by 2 bases and J by 4 bases, and 8 bases separated the two germline ends. The CDR3 loop spans 13 amino acids. Looked up from germline, CDR1 is MGHRA and CDR2 is YSYEKL. The CDR3: CASSQPGAYGYTF. In DNA, the CDR3 is TGCGCCAGCAGCCAACCAGGGGCCTATGGCTACACCTTC.

This chain connects TRBV24-1 to TRBJ2-3; D possibly corresponds to TRBD2 (6 bases). Deletions cut 5 bases from V and 6 bases from J, with 23 bases between. Per the germline V gene, CDR1 is KGHDR and CDR2 is SFDVKD. This CDR3 is built from 17 residues. DNA for the CDR3: TGTGCCACCAGTGCCCCTTGGGGGACTCCCGGAGCGGATACGCAGTATTTT. As protein: CATSAPWGTPGADTQYF.

The chain recombines TRBV28 with TRBJ1-1; D not certain. Trimming shortened V by 3 bases and J by 2 bases, and 10 bases separated the two germline ends. The CDR3 has 14 residues. Germline V lookup: CDR1 MDHEN, CDR2 SYDVKM. CDR3 loop: CASSFLAPNTEAFF. The CDR3 nucleotides read TGTGCCAGCAGTTTCCTCGCGCCAAACACTGAAGCTTTCTTT.

This clone occurred a few times. J is TRBJ1-4 and V is TRBV2; 8 bases fit TRBD1. This CDR3 comprises 15 residues. V shed 7 bases and J 6 bases; nucleotides not matched to a gene: 10. Germline V gene lookup returns CDR1 SNHLY and CDR2 FYNNEI. CDR3 sequence reads: CASNFGQGSHEKLFF. CDR3 coding DNA: TGTGCCAGCAATTTTGGACAGGGCTCCCATGAAAAACTGTTTTTT.